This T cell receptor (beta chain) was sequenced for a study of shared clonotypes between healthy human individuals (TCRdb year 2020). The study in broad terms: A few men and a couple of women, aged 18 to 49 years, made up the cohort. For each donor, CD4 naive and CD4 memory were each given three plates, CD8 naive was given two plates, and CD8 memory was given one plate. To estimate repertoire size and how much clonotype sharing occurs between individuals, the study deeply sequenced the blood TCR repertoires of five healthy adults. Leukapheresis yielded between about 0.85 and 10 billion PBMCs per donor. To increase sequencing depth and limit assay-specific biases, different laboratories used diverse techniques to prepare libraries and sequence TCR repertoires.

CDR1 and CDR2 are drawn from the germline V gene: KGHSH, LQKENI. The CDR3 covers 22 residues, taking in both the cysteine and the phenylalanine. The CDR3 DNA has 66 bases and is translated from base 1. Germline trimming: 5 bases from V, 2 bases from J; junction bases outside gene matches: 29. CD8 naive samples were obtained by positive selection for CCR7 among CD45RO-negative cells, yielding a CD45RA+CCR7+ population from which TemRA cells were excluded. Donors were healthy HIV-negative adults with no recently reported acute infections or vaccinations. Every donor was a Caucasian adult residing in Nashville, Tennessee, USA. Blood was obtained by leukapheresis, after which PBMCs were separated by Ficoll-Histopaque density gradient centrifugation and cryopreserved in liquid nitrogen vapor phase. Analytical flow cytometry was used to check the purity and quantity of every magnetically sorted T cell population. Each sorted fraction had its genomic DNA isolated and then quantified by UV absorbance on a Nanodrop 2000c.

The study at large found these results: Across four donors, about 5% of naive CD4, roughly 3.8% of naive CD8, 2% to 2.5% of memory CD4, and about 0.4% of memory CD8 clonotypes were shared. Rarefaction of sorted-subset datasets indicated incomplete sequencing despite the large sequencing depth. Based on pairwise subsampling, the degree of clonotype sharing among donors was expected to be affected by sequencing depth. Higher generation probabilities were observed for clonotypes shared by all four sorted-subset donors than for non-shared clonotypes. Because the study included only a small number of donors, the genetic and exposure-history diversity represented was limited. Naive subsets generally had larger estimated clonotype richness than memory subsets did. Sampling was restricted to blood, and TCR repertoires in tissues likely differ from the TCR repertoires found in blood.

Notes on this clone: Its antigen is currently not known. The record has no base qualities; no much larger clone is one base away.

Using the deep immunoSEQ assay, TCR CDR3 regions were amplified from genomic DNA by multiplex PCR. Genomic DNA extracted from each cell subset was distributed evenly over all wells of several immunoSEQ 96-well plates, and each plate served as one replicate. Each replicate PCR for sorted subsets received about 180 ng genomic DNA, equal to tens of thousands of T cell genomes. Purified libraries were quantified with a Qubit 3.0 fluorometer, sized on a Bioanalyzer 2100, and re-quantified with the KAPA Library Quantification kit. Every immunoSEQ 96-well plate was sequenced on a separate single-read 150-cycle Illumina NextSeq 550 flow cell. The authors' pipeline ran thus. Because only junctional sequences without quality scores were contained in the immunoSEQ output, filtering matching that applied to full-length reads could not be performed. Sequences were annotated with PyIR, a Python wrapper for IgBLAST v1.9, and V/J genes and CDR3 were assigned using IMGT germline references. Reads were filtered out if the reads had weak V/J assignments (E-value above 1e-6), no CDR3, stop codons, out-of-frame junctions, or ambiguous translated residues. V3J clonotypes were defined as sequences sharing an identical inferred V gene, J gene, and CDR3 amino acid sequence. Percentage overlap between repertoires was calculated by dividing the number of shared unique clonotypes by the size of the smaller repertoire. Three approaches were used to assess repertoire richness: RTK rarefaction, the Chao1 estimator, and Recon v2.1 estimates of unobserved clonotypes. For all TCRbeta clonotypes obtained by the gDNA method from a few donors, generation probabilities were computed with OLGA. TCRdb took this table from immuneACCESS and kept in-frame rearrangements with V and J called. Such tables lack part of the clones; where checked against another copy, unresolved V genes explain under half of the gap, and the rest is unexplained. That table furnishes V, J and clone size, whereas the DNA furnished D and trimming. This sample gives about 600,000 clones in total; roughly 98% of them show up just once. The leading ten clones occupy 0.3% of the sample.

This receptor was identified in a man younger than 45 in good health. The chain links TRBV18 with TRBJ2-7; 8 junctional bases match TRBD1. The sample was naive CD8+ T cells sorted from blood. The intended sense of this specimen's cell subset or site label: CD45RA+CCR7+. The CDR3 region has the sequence CASSAEPGTGIGTVTIPYEQYF. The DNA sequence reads TGTGCCAGCTCAGCGGAACCCGGGACAGGCATTGGTACCGTAACGATCCCCTACGAGCAGTACTTC.